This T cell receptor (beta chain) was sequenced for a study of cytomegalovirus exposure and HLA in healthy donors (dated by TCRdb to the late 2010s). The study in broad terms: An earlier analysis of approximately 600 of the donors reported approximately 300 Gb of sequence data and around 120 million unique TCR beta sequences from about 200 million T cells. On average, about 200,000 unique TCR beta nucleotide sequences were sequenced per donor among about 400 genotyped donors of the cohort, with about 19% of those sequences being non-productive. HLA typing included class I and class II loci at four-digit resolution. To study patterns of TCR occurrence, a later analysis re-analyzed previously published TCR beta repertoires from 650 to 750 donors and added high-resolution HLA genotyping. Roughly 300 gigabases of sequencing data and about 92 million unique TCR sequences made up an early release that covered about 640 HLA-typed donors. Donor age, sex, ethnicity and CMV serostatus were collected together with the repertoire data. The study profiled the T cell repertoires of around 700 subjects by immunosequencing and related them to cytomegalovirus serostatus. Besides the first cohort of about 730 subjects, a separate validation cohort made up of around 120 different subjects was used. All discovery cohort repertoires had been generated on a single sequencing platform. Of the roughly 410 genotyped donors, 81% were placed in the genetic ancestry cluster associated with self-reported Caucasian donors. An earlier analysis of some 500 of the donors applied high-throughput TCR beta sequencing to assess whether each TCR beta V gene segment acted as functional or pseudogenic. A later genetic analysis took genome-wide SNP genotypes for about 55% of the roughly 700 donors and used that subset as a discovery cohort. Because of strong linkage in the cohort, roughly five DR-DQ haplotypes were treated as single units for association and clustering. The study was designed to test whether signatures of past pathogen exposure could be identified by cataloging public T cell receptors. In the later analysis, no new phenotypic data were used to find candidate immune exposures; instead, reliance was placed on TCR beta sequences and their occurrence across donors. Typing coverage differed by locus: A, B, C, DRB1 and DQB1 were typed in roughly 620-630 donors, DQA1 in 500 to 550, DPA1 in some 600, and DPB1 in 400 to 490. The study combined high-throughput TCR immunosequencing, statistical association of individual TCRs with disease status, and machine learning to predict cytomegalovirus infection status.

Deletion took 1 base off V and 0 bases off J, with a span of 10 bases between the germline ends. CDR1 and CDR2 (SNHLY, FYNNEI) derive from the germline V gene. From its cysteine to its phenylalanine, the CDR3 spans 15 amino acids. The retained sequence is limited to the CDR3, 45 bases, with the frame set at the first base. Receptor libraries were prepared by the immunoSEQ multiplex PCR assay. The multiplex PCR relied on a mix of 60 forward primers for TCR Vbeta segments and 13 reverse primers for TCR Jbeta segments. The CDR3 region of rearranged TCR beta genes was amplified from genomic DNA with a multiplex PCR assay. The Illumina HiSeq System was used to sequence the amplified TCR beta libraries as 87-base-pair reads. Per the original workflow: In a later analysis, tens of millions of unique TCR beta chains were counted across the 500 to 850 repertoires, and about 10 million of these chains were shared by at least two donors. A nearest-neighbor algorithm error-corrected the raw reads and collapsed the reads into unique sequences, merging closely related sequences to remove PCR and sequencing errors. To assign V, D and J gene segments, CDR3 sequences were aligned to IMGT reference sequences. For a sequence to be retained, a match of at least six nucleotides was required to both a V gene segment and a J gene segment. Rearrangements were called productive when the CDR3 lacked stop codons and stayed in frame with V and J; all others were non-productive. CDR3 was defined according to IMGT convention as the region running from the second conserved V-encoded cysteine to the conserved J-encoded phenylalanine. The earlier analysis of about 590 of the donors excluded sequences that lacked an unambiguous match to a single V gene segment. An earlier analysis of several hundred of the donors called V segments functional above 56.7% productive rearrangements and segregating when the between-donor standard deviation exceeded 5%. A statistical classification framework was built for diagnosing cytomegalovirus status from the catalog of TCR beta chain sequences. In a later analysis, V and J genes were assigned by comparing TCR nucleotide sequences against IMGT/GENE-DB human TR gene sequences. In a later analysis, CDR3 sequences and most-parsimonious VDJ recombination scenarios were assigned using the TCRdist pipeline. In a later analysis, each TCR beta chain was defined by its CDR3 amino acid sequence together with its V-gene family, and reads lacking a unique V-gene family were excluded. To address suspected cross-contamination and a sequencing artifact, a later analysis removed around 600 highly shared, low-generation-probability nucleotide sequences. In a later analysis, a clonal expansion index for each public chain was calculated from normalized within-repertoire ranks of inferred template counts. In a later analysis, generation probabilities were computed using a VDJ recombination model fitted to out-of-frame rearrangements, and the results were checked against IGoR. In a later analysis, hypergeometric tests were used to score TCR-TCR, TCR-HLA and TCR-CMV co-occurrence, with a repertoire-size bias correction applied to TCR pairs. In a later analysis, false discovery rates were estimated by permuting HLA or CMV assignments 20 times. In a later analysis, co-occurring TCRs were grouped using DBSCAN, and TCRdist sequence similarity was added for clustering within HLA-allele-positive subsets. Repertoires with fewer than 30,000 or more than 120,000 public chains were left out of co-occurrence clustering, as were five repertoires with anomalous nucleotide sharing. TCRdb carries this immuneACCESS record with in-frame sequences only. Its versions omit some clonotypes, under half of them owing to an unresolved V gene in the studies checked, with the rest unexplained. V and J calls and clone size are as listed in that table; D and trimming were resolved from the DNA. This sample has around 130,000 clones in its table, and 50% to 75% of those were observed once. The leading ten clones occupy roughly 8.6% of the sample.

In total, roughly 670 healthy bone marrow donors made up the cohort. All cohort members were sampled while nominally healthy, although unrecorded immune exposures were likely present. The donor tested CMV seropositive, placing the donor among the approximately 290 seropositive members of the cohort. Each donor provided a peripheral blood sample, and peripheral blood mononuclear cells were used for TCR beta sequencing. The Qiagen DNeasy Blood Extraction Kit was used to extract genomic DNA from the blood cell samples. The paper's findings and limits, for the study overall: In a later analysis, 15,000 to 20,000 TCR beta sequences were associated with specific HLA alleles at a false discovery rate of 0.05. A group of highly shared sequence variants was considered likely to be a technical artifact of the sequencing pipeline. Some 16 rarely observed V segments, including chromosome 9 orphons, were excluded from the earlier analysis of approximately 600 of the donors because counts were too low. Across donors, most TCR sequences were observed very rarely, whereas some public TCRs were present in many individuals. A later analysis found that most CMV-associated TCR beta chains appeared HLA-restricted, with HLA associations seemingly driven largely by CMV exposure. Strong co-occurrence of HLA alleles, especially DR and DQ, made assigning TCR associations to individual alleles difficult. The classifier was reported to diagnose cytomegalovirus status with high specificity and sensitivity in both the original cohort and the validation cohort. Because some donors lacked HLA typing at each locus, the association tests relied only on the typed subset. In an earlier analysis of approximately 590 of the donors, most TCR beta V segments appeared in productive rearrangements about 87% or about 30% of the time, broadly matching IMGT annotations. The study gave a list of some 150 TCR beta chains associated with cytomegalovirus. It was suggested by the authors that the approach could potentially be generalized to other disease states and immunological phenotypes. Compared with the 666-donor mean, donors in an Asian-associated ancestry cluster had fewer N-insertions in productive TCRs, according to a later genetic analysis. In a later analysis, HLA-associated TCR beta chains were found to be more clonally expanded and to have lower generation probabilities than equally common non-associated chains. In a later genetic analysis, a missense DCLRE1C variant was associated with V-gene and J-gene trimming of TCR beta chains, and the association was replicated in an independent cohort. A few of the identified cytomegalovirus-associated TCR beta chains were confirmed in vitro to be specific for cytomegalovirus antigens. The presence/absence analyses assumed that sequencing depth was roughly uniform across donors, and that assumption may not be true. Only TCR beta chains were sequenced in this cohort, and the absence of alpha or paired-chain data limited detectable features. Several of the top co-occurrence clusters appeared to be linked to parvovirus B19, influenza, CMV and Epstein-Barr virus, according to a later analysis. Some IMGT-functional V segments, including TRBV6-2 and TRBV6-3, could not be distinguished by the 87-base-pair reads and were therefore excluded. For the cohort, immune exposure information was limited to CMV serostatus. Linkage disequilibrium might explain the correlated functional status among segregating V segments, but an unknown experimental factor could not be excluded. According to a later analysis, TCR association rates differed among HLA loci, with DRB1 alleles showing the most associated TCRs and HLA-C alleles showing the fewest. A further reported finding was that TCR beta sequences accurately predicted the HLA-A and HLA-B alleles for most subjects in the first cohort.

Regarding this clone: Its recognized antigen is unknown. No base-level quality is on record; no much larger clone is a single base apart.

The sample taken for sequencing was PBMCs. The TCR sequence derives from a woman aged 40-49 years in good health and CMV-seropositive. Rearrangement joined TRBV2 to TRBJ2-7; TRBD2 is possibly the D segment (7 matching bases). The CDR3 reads CASSEEGGRSYEQYF. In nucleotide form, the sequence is TGTGCCAGCAGTGAAGAGGGGGGGCGCTCCTACGAGCAGTACTTC.